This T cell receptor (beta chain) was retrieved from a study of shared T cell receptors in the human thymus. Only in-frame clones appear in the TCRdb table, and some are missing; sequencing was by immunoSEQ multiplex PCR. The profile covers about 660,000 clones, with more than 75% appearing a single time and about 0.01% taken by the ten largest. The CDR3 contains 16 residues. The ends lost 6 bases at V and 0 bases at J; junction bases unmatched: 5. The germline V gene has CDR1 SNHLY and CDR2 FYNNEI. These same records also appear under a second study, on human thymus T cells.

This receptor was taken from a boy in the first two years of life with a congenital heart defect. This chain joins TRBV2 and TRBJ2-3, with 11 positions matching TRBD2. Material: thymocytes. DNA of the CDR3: TGTGCCAGCAGACGGACTAGCGGGCCTAGCACAGATACGCAGTATTTT. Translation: CASRRTSGPSTDTQYF.